The clone carrying this T cell receptor beta chain occurred once. The target antigen is unknown. The sample comes from a study of a mutant IDH1 vaccine in newly diagnosed glioma. Study summary: The first vaccination came 4-6 weeks after radiotherapy alone, or with temozolomide cycles. Antecedent treatment encompassed radiotherapy, temozolomide, or their combination; the majority received both. Visit V13 took place at week 47, and visit V12 happened at week 35.

Study findings and constraints: Pseudoprogression seemed unrelated to changes in top peripheral T cell clonotypes.

Trimming pared 0 bases from V and 8 bases from J, leaving 16 bases between. This CDR3 is built from 15 residues. Germline V CDR1 and CDR2: SEHNR, FQNEAQ (reference sequence). The data were produced by immunoSEQ multiplex PCR, yet TCRdb's version contains in-frame clones alone and is incomplete. The top ten clones hold around 3.5% of a sample with tens of thousands of clones, around 83% of them seen once. As to time point: week 47, end of study. The vaccine gave 300 ug of a 20-mer mutant IDH1 peptide subcutaneously per dose. This clonotype was sampled from a woman in her fifties or sixties with glioma. This chain connects TRBV7-9 to TRBJ1-2; D may be TRBD1 (6 bases). Source: PBMCs, taken from a glioma patient whose treatment included an IDH1 peptide vaccine. This CDR3 reads CASSLAGGSPRGYTF. The DNA of the CDR3 is TGTGCCAGCAGCTTAGCGGGGGGCTCCCCGCGGGGCTACACCTTC. Variable domain in full (rest from reference TRBV7-9 and TRBJ1-2): DTGVSQNPRHKITKRGQNVTFRCDPISEHNRLYWYRQTLGQGPEFLTYFQNEAQLEKSRLLSDRFSAERPKGSFSTLEIQRTEQGDSAMYLCASSLAGGSPRGYTFGSGTRLTVV.